What follows are 8 T cell receptor beta chains derived from one specimen sequenced in a study of cytomegalovirus exposure and HLA in healthy donors. Amplification used 60 Vbeta primers and 13 Jbeta primers. Profiling relied on immunoSEQ multiplex PCR, and the TCRdb table lists in-frame clones only, not all of them. Among around 250,000 clones listed, about 86% were seen once. The sequenced sample consisted of PBMCs. Source of these receptors: a woman in her sixties or seventies in good health and CMV-seropositive.

This clone was seen more than once but under ten times. The rearrangement uses TRBV28 and TRBJ2-2, with a tentative D call TRBD2 (5 bases). The CDR3 loop spans 15 amino acids. Germline loops: CDR1 MDHEN, CDR2 SYDVKM. V was pared by 3 bases and J by 4 bases, with 12 bases between. The CDR3, as DNA: TGTGCCAGCAGTTTTGGTAGCGAGGTCACCGGGGAGCTGTTTTTT. Translation: CASSFGSEVTGELFF.

The V gene is TRBV2, the J gene TRBJ2-7; 8 nucleotides align to TRBD2. Germline-derived CDR1 and CDR2 are SNHLY and FYNNEI. This CDR3 region has 11 residues. V was clipped by 6 bases and J by 7 bases; unmatched bases: 2. The CDR3 loop is CASRGLGEQYF. In DNA, the CDR3 is TGTGCCAGCAGGGGACTAGGAGAGCAGTACTTC.

This chain joins TRBV7-9 and TRBJ1-4; D may be TRBD1 (5 bases). The CDR3 consists of 15 residues. Trimming removed 5 bases at V and 5 bases at J, with 15 bases between. The germline CDR1 and CDR2 sequences are SEHNR and FQNEAQ (reference sequence). CDR3: CASSLTGRVNEKLFF. The CDR3 region has the DNA TGTGCCAGCAGCCTGACGGGCAGGGTGAATGAAAAACTGTTTTTT.

The chain combines TRBV30 with TRBJ2-7, with D unresolved. There are 13 residues in the CDR3. V shed 2 bases and J shed 1 base, with 9 bases lying between them. Per germline, CDR1 GTSNPN and CDR2 SVGIG (reference sequence). The CDR3 protein is CAWSPRDSYEQYF. The CDR3 nucleotides are TGTGCCTGGAGTCCGAGAGATTCCTACGAGCAGTACTTC.

This clone was observed a single time. This rearrangement joins TRBV18 to TRBJ2-2; 14 bases match TRBD2. In germline, CDR1 is KGHSH, CDR2 LQKENI. The V and J ends lost 5 bases and 0 bases, in that order; junction bases with no gene match: 2. The CDR3 spans 17 residues. CDR3 in amino acids: CASSSGLAGANTGELFF. The CDR3 DNA sequence: TGTGCCAGCTCATCGGGACTAGCGGGAGCGAACACCGGGGAGCTGTTTTTT. Filled out from reference TRBV18 and TRBJ2-2, the complete variable domain reads NAGVMQNPRHLVRRRGQEARLRCSPMKGHSHVYWYRQLPEEGLKFMVYLQKENIIDESGMPKERFSAEFPKEGPSILRIQQVVRGDSAAYFCASSSGLAGANTGELFFGEGSRLTVL.

The chain employs TRBV25-1 and TRBJ1-1; 7 bases align to TRBD1. The V gene end was trimmed by 8 bases and the J gene end by 0 bases; junction bases not matched to a gene: 9. From germline, CDR1 is MGHDK and CDR2 SYGVNS. This CDR3 comprises 15 residues. This CDR3 is CASRPSGTVNTEAFF. The CDR3 DNA reads as TGTGCCAGCCGACCCTCCGGGACAGTGAACACTGAAGCTTTCTTT.

The chain has TRBV2 and TRBJ2-5, with a possible D match to TRBD1 (6 bases). The CDR3 spans 15 residues. Looked up from germline, CDR1 is SNHLY and CDR2 is FYNNEI. Trimming removed 2 bases from V and 5 bases from J, with 15 bases in between. CDR3 sequence (DNA): TGTGCCAGCAGTGAATTTGGACAGAGGGGGGAGACCCAGTACTTC. Translating it yields CASSEFGQRGETQYF.

V and J are TRBV5-4 and TRBJ2-3, with 11 bases that match TRBD2. The CDR3 runs 15 residues. V was clipped by 3 bases and J by 6 bases; unmatched bases: 6. Germline CDR1 reads SGHNT; CDR2 reads YYREEE (reference sequence). CDR3 loop: CASSSKTSGIDTQYF. DNA of the CDR3: TGTGCCAGCAGCTCCAAGACTAGCGGGATTGATACGCAGTATTTT.